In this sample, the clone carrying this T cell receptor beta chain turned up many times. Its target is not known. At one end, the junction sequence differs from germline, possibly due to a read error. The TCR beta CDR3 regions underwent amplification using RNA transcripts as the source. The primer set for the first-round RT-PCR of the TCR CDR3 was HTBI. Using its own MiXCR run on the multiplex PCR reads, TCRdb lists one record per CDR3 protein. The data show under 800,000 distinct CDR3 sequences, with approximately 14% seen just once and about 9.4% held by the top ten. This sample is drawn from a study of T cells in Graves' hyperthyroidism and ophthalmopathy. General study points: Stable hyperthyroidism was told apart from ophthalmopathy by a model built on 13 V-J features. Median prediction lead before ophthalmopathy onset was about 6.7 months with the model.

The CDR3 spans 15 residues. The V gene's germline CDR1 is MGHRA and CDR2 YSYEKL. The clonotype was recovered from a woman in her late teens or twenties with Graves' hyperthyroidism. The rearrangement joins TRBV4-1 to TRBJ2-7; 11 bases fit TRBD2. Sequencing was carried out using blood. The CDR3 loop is CASSHGTSGTYEQYF. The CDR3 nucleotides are TGTGCCAGCTCACATGGGACTAGCGGAACCTACGAGCAGTACTTC.